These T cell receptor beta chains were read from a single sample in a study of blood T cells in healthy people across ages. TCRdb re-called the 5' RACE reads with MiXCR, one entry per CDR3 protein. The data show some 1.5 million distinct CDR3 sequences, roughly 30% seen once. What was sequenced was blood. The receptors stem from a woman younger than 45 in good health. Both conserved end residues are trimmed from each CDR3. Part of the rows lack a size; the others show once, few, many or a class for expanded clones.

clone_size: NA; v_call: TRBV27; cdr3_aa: ASSPGDQGTQPQH
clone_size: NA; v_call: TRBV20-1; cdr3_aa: SARGHGEEFYGYT
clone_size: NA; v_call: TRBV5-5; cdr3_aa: ASSLRGGGYETQY
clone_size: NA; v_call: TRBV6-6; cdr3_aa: ASTRTGGRETQY
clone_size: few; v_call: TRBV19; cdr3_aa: ASSIDGGGQETQY
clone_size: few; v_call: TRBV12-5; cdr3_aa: ASGNPGLAGNEQF
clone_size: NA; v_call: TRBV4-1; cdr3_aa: ASSQEGSVQYEQY
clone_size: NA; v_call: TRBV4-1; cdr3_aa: VSSQGDREVEKLF
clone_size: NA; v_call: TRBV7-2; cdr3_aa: ASSYQREVVEQY
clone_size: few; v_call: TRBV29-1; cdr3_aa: SVKGQTTDTQY
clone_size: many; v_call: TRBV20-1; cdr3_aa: SARVEQVAAF
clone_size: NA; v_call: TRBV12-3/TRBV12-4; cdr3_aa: ASRRPGRTAGT
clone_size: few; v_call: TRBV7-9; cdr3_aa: ASSSHTAGEKLF
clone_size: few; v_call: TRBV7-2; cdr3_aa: ASSQSAGGYTEAF
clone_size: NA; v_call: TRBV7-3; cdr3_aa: ASSRGVGDSSYEQY
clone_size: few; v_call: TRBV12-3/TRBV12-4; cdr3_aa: ASSFVGGGELF
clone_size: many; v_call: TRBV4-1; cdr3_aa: ASSGGREKLF
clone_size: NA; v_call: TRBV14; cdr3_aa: ASSQEPSVSYEQY
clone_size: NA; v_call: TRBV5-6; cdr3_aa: ASSPDGLAGSYEQY
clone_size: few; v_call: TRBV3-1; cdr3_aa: ASSQSRRGETQY
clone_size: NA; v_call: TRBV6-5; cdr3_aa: ASSYRSGDTQY
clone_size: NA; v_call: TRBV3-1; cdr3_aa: ASSQEGQGHTDTQY
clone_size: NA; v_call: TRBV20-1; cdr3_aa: SYRGEVLNTEAF
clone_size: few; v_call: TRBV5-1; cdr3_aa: ASRLVESYNEQF
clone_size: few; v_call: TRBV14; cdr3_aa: ASRTSGGAEQY
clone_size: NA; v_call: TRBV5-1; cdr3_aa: ASYTKGGNEQF
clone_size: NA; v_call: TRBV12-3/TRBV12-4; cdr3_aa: ASSPLQQSRNTEAF
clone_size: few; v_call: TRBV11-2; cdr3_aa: ASSDQGYTGELF
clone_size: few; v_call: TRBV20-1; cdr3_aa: SVGQANTGERF
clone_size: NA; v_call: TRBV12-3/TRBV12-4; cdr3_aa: ASSLAGRGLYNEQF
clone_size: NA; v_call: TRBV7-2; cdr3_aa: ASSKGGGNTGELF
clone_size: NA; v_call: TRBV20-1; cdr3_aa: SATKTSGDHNEQF
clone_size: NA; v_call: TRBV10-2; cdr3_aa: ASKQGDQPQH
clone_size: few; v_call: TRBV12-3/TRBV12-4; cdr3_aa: ASNQRGGPDTQY
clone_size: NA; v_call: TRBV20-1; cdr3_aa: SARAYRVLSTEAF
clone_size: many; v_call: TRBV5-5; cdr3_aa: ASSPRFATQETQY
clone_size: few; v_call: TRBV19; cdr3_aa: ASSSMGPSTDTQY
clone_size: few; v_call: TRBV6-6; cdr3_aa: ASGKGDSPYGYT
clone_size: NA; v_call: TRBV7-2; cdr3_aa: ASSYNPTAFYEQF
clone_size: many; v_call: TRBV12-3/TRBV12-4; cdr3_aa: ASSPPGRVAKNIQY
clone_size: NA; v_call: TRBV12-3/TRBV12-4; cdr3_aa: ASSLLRDPQF
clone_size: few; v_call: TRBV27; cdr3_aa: ASSLTSGEYNEQY